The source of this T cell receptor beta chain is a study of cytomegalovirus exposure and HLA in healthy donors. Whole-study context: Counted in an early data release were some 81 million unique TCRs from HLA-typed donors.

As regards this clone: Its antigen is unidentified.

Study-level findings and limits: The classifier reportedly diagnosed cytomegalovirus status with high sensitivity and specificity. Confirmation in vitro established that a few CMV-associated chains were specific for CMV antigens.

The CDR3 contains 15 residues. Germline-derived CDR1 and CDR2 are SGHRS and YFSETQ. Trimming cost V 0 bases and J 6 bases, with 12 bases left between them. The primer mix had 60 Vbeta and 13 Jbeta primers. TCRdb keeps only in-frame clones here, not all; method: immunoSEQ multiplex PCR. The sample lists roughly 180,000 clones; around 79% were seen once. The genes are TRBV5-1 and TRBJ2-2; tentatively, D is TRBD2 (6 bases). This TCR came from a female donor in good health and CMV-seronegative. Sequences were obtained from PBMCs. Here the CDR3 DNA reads TGCGCCAGCAGCTTGGCTCTCCGGGGGTCCGGGGAGCTGTTTTTT. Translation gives CASSLALRGSGELFF. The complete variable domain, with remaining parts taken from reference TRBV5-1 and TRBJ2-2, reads KAGVTQTPRYLIKTRGQQVTLSCSPISGHRSVSWYQQTPGQGLQFLFEYFSETQRNKGNFPGRFSGRQFSNSRSEMNVSTLELGDSALYLCASSLALRGSGELFFGEGSRLTVL.